The 2 T cell receptor beta chains presented below share a single source sample, sequenced in a study of T-cell memory formation after mild COVID-19. TCRdb redid the calling of the 5' RACE reads with MiXCR, one entry per CDR3 protein. The table records about 100,000 distinct CDR3 sequences, over 8.5% of them present only once. The sequenced sample consisted of PBMCs or a T cell subset sorted from them (not recorded which). These receptors came from a man between 18 and 29 years old who had mild COVID-19 (a few samples of this study predate the infection). Cell type and time point are not known.

This clonotype came up many times. V is TRBV7-9 and J is TRBJ2-1; 12 bases are shared with TRBD2. There are 17 residues in the CDR3. CDR1 and CDR2 (germline): SEHNR, FQNEAQ (reference sequence). The J segment lost 0 bases and the V segment lost 4 bases, leaving 4 bases of the junction unmatched. The CDR3 nucleotides are TGTGCCAGCAGCTCAGGACTAGCGGGGAGCTCCTACAATGAGCAGTTCTTC. This sequence encodes CASSSGLAGSSYNEQFF.

This clonotype was observed a handful of times. The chain couples TRBV7-9 to TRBJ2-3; D gene uncertain. The CDR3 runs 12 residues. Germline CDR1 reads SEHNR; CDR2 reads FQNEAQ (reference sequence). The V end lost 5 bases, the J end lost 3 bases, and 6 bases lay between the germline ends. DNA for the CDR3: TGTGCCAGCAGCCTCCTGACAGATACGCAGTATTTT. Residues: CASSLLTDTQYF.